This TCR beta chain was identified during a study of blood T cells in healthy people across ages. This clonotype was counted a single time. Using a J-beta primer mix together with a sample-barcoded 5' primer, a second PCR was run for roughly 6 to 12 cycles. TCRdb reprocessed the 5' RACE reads with MiXCR, giving one entry per CDR3 protein. The profile shows some 1.5 million distinct CDR3 sequences, about 42% of them singletons. This CDR3 has 13 residues. V dropped 7 bases and J dropped 6 bases, with 15 bases sitting between them. The rearrangement uses TRBV12-3 or TRBV12-4 and TRBJ1-1; D is undetermined. The source material was blood. This TCR derives from a woman between 18 and 29 years old in good health. The CDR3 DNA reads as TGTGCCAGCACTGTAGAAAGGGTTGCTGAAGCTTTCTTT. Translation gives CASTVERVAEAFF.